The source of this T cell receptor beta chain is a study of cytomegalovirus exposure and HLA in healthy donors (dated by TCRdb to about 2017). About the study as a whole: An earlier analysis of 587 of the donors reported approximately 280 Gb of sequence data and 117 million unique TCR beta sequences obtained from about 170 million T cells. The study aimed to test whether signatures of past pathogen exposure could be identified by cataloging public T cell receptors. Typing coverage varied by locus: about 620-630 donors for A, B, C, DRB1 and DQB1; 500 to 550 for DQA1; nearly 610 for DPA1; around 490 for DPB1. About 330 gigabases of sequencing data and approximately 92 million unique TCR sequences made up an early release that covered 500 to 700 HLA-typed donors. An earlier analysis of 587 of the donors used high-throughput TCR beta sequencing to judge whether each TCR beta V gene segment behaved as functional or pseudogenic. HLA typing included class I and class II loci at four-digit resolution. Because of strong linkage in the cohort, roughly five DR-DQ haplotypes were treated as single units for association and clustering. In a later genetic analysis, genome-wide SNP genotypes for about three fifths of the roughly 670 donors were used, and that subset was treated as a discovery cohort. Alongside the repertoire data, information on donor age, sex, ethnicity and CMV serostatus was compiled. A later analysis re-analyzed previously published TCR beta repertoires from roughly 600 donors and added high-resolution HLA genotyping to study TCR occurrence patterns. In the later analysis, no new phenotypic data were used to find candidate immune exposures; instead, reliance was placed on TCR beta sequences and their occurrence across donors. The study combined high-throughput TCR immunosequencing, statistical association of individual TCRs with disease status, and machine learning to predict cytomegalovirus infection status. On average, roughly 200,000 unique TCR beta nucleotide sequences were sequenced per donor among 300 to 500 genotyped donors of the cohort, with approximately 18% of those sequences being non-productive. Every discovery cohort repertoire had been produced on one sequencing platform. The genetic ancestry cluster associated with self-reported Caucasian donors included 70% to 85% of the 300 to 450 genotyped donors. A separate validation cohort of 100 to 150 different subjects was used in addition to the roughly 700-subject first cohort. The T cell repertoires of under 700 subjects were profiled by immunosequencing and related to cytomegalovirus serostatus.

The V and J ends are trimmed by 1 base and 4 bases, leaving 9 bases between them. Reading the germline V gene gives CDR1 SGHRS and CDR2 YFSETQ. The CDR3 runs 13 residues from the cysteine to the phenylalanine. Here the CDR3 DNA is all that survives: 39 bases in frame from base 1. The paper as a whole reports these results and caveats: Compared with equally common non-associated chains, HLA-associated TCR beta chains in a later analysis were more clonally expanded and had lower generation probabilities. Because counts were too low, seventeen rarely observed V segments, including chromosome 9 orphons, were excluded from the earlier analysis of several hundred of the donors. Compared with the roughly 710-donor mean, donors in an Asian-associated ancestry cluster had fewer N-insertions in productive TCRs, according to a later genetic analysis. An association between a missense DCLRE1C variant and V-gene and J-gene trimming of TCR beta chains was found in a later genetic analysis and replicated in an independent cohort. Some IMGT-functional V segments, including TRBV6-2 and TRBV6-3, could not be distinguished by the 87-base-pair reads and were therefore excluded. CMV serostatus was the only immune exposure information available for the cohort. A cluster of highly shared sequence variants was judged likely to represent a technical artifact of the sequencing pipeline. In a later analysis, several top co-occurrence clusters were reported to appear linked to parvovirus B19, influenza, CMV and Epstein-Barr virus. Specific HLA alleles were associated with some 15,000 TCR beta sequences at a false discovery rate of 0.05 in a later analysis. The study gave a list of some 150 TCR beta chains associated with cytomegalovirus. According to the authors, the approach could potentially be generalized to other disease states and immunological phenotypes. The presence/absence analyses assumed that sequencing depth was roughly uniform across donors, and that assumption may not be true. In an earlier analysis of around 500 of the donors, most TCR beta V segments appeared in productive rearrangements about 90% or about 30% of the time, broadly matching IMGT annotations. Because some donors lacked HLA typing at each locus, the association tests relied only on the typed subset. Most TCR sequences were seen in very few donors, while some public TCRs were found in many individuals. In this cohort, only TCR beta chains were sequenced, and detectable features were limited by the absence of alpha or paired-chain data. A few of the identified cytomegalovirus-associated TCR beta chains were confirmed in vitro to be specific for cytomegalovirus antigens. The classifier was reported to diagnose cytomegalovirus status with high specificity and sensitivity in both the original and validation cohorts. According to a later analysis, TCR association rates differed among HLA loci, with DRB1 alleles showing the most associated TCRs and HLA-C alleles showing the fewest. Strong co-occurrence of HLA alleles, especially DR and DQ, made assigning TCR associations to individual alleles difficult. Linkage disequilibrium might explain the correlated functional status among segregating V segments, but an unknown experimental factor could not be ruled out. A further reported finding was that TCR beta sequences accurately predicted the HLA-A and HLA-B alleles for most subjects in the first cohort. In a later analysis, most CMV-associated TCR beta chains were found to appear HLA-restricted, with HLA associations seemingly driven largely by CMV exposure.

This clone occurred a few times. Its antigen is currently not known. Qualities for individual bases were not recorded, and no much larger clone is one base off. The cohort comprised 710 or so healthy bone marrow donors. Cohort members were all nominally healthy when sampled, although unrecorded immune exposures were likely present. The donor tested CMV seropositive and was one of the 289 seropositive cohort members. A peripheral blood sample was provided by each donor, and peripheral blood mononuclear cells were used for TCR beta sequencing. The Qiagen DNeasy Blood Extraction Kit was used to extract genomic DNA from the blood cell samples. Libraries were prepared through the immunoSEQ multiplex PCR assay. A mixture of 60 forward primers for TCR Vbeta segments and 13 reverse primers for TCR Jbeta segments was used in the multiplex PCR. A multiplex PCR assay on genomic DNA amplified the CDR3 region of rearranged TCR beta genes. The amplified TCR beta libraries were sequenced on the Illumina HiSeq System as 87-base-pair reads. The study's processing was this. Across the 700 or so repertoires, a later analysis counted 78 million or so unique TCR beta chains, around 10 million of which were shared by at least two donors. Raw reads were error-corrected and collapsed into unique sequences by a nearest-neighbor algorithm in which closely related sequences were merged to remove PCR and sequencing errors. V, D and J gene segments were assigned by aligning CDR3 sequences to IMGT reference sequences. For a sequence to be retained, a match of at least six nucleotides was required to both a V gene segment and a J gene segment. Rearrangements were called productive when the CDR3 lacked stop codons and stayed in frame with V and J; all others were non-productive. Following IMGT convention, CDR3 was defined as the stretch from the second conserved V-encoded cysteine up to the conserved J-encoded phenylalanine. The earlier analysis of some 600 of the donors excluded sequences that lacked an unambiguous match to a single V gene segment. An earlier analysis of 587 of the donors called V segments functional above 56.7% productive rearrangements and segregating when the between-donor standard deviation exceeded 5%. A statistical classification framework was developed to diagnose cytomegalovirus status using the catalog of TCR beta chain sequences. A later analysis assigned V and J genes by comparing TCR nucleotide sequences with IMGT/GENE-DB human TR gene sequences. A later analysis assigned CDR3 sequences and most-parsimonious VDJ recombination scenarios with the TCRdist pipeline. In a later analysis, each TCR beta chain was defined by its CDR3 amino acid sequence together with its V-gene family, and reads lacking a unique V-gene family were excluded. As a way to deal with suspected cross-contamination and a sequencing artifact, a later analysis dropped over 550 nucleotide sequences that were highly shared and had low generation probability. In a later analysis, a clonal expansion index was calculated for each public chain from normalized within-repertoire ranks of inferred template counts. A later analysis computed generation probabilities with a VDJ recombination model fitted to out-of-frame rearrangements, and checked the results against IGoR. In a later analysis, TCR-TCR, TCR-HLA and TCR-CMV co-occurrence was scored with hypergeometric tests, and a repertoire-size bias correction was applied to TCR pairs. To estimate false discovery rates, a later analysis permuted the HLA or CMV assignments 20 times. In a later analysis, co-occurring TCRs were grouped with DBSCAN, and TCRdist sequence similarity was added when clustering was performed within HLA-allele-positive subsets. Repertoires with fewer than 30,000 or more than 120,000 public chains, plus five repertoires with anomalous nucleotide sharing, were excluded from co-occurrence clustering. Not all clones reach the TCRdb copy of this immuneACCESS table, which keeps in-frame sequences only. Checked studies attribute under half of the gap to unresolved V genes and leave the rest unexplained. That table gives V, J and clone size, and the DNA gave D and trimming. For this sample the table gives around 80,000 clones, of which about 68% were detected only once. Clones ranked in the top ten supply about 9% of the sample.

The sequence joins TRBV5-1 to TRBJ2-7; perhaps TRBD2 is the D gene, with 6 bases matching. The sample comprised PBMCs. This TCR came from a man aged 35-49 years in good health and CMV-seropositive. The bases are TGCGCCAGCAGCTTGTCCGGGGGATACGAGCAGTACTTC. This codes for CASSLSGGYEQYF.